The T cell receptor (beta chain) described here comes from a study of STAT5B mutations in CD4+ large granular lymphocyte leukemia. As for the study in general: Among healthy controls, a particular HLA allele went with more CDR3 'QG' motifs.

In the original workflow: Productive clonotypes were detectable down to 2.59 x 10-5 frequency. The protocol was immunoSEQ multiplex PCR, while the TCRdb copy is restricted to in-frame clones and leaves out a portion. The D gene and trimming were derived from the DNA, and the V and J assignments and clone size from that table. Seen here are 20,000 or so clones, around 85% observed once, and the top ten hold 13%. Concerning this clone itself: Its antigen is not identified.

Study conclusions and caveats: Patient CD4-sorted repertoires stayed more clonal than healthy ones after leukemic-clone removal. No patients shared main leukemic clonotypes, though less than 30% appeared at low frequency elsewhere.

Sequencing was carried out using CD4+ T cells from blood buffy coats. This TCR was sampled from a human donor in good health.

CDR3 DNA sequence: TGTGCCAGCAGCCTTGGACTAGCGGGAGTCAATGAGCAGTTCTTC. Translation: CASSLGLAGVNEQFF. V gene TRBV4-2 combines with J gene TRBJ2-1; 13 bases map to TRBD2. Trimming removed 4 bases from V and 6 bases from J; junction bases left unmatched: 3. Germline lookup yields CDR1 LGHNA and CDR2 YNFKEQ. The CDR3 spans 15 residues.